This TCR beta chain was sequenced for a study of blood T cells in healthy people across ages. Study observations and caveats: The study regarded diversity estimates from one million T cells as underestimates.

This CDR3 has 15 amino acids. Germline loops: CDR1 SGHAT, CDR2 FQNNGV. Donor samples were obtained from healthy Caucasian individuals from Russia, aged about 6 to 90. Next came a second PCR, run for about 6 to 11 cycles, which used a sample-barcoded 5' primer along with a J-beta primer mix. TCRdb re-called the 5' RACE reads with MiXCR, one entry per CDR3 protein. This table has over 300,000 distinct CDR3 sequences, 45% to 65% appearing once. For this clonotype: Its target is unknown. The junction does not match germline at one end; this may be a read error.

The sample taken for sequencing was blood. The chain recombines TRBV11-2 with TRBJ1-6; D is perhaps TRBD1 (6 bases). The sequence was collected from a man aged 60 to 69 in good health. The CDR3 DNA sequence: TGTGCCGGCAGCTTAGACTCGTGGGGGCAGGCACCCCTCCACTTT. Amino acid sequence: CAGSLDSWGQAPLHF.